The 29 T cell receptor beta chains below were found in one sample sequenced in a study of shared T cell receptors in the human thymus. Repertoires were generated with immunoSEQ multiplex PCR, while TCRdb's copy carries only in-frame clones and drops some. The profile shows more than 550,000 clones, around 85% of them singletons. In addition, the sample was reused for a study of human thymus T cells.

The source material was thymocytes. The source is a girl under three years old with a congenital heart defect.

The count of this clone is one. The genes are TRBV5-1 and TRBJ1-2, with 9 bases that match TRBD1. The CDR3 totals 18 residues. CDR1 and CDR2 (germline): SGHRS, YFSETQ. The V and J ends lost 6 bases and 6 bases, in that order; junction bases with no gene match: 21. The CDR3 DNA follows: TGCGCCAGCACCCCCTTATTCAAAGGACAGGGGAAATCAAATGGCTACACCTTC. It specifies CASTPLFKGQGKSNGYTF.

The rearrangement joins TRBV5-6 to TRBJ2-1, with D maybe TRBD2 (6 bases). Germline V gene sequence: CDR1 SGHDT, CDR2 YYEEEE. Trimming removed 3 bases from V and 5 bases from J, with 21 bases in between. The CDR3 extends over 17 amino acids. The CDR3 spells CASSSEVADPRNNEQFF. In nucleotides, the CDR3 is TGTGCCAGCAGCTCGGAAGTAGCGGACCCTCGGAACAATGAGCAGTTCTTC.

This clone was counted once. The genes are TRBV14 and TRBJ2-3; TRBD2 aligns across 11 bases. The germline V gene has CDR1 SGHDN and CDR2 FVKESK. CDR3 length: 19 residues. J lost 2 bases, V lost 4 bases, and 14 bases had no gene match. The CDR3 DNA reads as TGTGCCAGCAGCCCAAGAAACGACCGACTAGCGGGGTACACAGATACGCAGTATTTT. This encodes CASSPRNDRLAGYTDTQYF.

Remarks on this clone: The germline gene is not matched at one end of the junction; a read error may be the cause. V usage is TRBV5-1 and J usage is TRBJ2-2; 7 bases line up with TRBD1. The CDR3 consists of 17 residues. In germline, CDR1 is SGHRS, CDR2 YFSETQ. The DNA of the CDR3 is TGCGCCAGCAGCTTTTTTTTGATTAGGGGGCGTGCCGGGGAGCTGCTTTTT. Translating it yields CASSFFLIRGRAGELLF.

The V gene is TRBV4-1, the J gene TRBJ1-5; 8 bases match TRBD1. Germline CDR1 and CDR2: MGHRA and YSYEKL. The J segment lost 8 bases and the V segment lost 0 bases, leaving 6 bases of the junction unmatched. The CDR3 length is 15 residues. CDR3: CASSQDNRGGKPQHF. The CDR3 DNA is TGCGCCAGCAGCCAAGATAACAGGGGGGGAAAGCCCCAGCATTTT.

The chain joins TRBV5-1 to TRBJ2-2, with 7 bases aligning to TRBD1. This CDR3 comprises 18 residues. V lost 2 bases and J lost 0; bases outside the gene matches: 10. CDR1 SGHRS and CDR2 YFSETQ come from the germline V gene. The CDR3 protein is CASSFSRTGATNTGELFF. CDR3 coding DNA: TGCGCCAGCAGCTTCTCGCGGACAGGCGCAACGAACACCGGGGAGCTGTTTTTT.

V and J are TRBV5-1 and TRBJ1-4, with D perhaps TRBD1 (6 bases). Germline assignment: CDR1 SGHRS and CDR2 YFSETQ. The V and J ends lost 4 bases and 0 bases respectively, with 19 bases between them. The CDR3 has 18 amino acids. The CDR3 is CASSPGGQVHATNEKLFF. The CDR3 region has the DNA TGCGCCAGCAGCCCCGGGGGGCAGGTACATGCAACTAATGAAAAACTGTTTTTT. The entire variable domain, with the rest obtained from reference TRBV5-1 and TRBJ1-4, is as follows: KAGVTQTPRYLIKTRGQQVTLSCSPISGHRSVSWYQQTPGQGLQFLFEYFSETQRNKGNFPGRFSGRQFSNSRSEMNVSTLELGDSALYLCASSPGGQVHATNEKLFFGSGTQLSVL.

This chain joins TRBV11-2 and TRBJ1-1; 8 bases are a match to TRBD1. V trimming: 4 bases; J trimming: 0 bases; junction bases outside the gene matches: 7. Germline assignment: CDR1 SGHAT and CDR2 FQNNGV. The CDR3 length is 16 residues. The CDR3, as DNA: TGTGCCAGCAGCTCTTCGGGACAGGAAGTGAACACTGAAGCTTTCTTT. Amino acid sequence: CASSSSGQEVNTEAFF.

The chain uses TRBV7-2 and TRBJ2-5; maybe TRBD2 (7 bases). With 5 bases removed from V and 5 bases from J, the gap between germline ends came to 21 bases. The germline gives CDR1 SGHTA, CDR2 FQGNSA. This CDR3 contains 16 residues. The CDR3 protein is CASSPLRGPPGETQYF. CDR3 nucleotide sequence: TGTGCCAGCAGCCCCCTGCGGGGGCCCCCTGGGGAGACCCAGTACTTC.

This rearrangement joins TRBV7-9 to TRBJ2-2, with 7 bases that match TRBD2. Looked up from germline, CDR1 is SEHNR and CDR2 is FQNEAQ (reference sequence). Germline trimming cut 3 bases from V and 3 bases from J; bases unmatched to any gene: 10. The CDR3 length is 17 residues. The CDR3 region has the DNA TGTGCCAGCAGCTTGGGGACTACCAATGATGACACCGGGGAGCTGTTTTTT. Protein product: CASSLGTTNDDTGELFF.

CDR3 DNA sequence: TGTGCCAGCAGCCCCCGGACAGGGGAGTACACCGGGGAGCTGTTTTTT. It codes for CASSPRTGEYTGELFF. The chain is built from TRBV14 and TRBJ2-2; TRBD1 matches 9 bases. V trimming: 4 bases; J trimming: 3 bases; junction bases outside the gene matches: 6. The CDR3 has 16 residues. The germline CDR1 and CDR2 sequences are SGHDN and FVKESK. Full variable domain (rest looked up from reference TRBV14 and TRBJ2-2): EAGVTQFPSHSVIEKGQTVTLRCDPISGHDNLYWYRRVMGKEIKFLLHFVKESKQDESGMPNNRFLAERTGGTYSTLKVQPAELEDSGVYFCASSPRTGEYTGELFFGEGSRLTVL.

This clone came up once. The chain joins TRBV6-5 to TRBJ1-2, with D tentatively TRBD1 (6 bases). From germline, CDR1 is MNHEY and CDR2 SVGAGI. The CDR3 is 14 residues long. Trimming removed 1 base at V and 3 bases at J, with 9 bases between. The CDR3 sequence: CASSYWQGYYGYTF. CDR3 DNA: TGTGCCAGCAGTTACTGGCAGGGGTACTATGGCTACACCTTC.

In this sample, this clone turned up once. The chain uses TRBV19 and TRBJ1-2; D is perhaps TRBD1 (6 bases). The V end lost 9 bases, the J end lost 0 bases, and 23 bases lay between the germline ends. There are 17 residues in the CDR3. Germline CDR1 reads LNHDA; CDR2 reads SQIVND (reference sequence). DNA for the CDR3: TGTGCCAGCAGTCCGACTACAGGGAAGGGGGCTAACTATGGCTACACCTTC. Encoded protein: CASSPTTGKGANYGYTF.

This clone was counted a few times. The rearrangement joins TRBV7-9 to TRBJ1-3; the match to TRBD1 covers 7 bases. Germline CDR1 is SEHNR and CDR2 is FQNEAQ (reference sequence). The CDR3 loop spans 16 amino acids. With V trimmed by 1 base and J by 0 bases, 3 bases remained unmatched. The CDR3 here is CASSLEDRPSGNTIYF. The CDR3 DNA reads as TGTGCCAGCAGCTTAGAGGACAGGCCCTCTGGAAACACCATATATTTT.

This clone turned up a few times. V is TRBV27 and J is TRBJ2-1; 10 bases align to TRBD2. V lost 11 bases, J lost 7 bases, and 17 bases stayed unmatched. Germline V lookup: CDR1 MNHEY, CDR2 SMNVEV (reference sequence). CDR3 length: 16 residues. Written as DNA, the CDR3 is TGTGCCTGCTGCTCGAATAGCGGGGGGTCTTGTAATGAGCAGTTCTTC. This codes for CACCSNSGGSCNEQFF.

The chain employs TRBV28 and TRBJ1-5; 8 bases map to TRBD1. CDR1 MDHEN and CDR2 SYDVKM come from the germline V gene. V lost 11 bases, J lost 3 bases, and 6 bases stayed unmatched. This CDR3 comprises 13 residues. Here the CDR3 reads CASRTGINQPQHF. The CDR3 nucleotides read TGTGCCTCTCGGACAGGGATCAATCAGCCCCAGCATTTT.

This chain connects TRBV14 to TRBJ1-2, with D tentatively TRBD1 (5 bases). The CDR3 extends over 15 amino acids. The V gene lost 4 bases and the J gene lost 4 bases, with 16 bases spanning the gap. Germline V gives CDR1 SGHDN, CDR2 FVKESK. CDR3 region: CASSPRGGKSYGYTF. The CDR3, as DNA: TGTGCCAGCAGCCCCCGGGGCGGGAAATCCTATGGCTACACCTTC.

CDR3 sequence: CASSYRAGNTEAFF. The CDR3 nucleotides are TGCGCCAGCAGCTACAGGGCGGGCAACACTGAAGCTTTCTTT. The chain couples TRBV5-1 to TRBJ1-1; D perhaps matches TRBD1 (6 bases). The CDR3 consists of 14 residues. Trimming left V 3 bases short and J 2 bases short, with 11 bases between. The germline V gene encodes CDR1 SGHRS and CDR2 YFSETQ.

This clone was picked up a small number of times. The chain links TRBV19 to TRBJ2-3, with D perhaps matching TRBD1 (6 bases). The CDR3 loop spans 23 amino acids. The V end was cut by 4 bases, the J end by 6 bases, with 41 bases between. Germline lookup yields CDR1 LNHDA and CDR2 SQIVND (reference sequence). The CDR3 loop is CASSTPFPNFKPTGVYVLDTQYF. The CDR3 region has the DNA TGTGCCAGTAGTACCCCCTTCCCGAACTTTAAACCGACAGGCGTTTATGTATTGGATACGCAGTATTTT.

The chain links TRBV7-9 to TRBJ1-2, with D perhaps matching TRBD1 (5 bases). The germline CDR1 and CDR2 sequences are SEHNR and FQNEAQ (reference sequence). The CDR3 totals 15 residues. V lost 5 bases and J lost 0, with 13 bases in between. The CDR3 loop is CASSPQGRPNYGYTF. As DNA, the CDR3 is TGTGCCAGCAGCCCCCAGGGCAGACCTAACTATGGCTACACCTTC.

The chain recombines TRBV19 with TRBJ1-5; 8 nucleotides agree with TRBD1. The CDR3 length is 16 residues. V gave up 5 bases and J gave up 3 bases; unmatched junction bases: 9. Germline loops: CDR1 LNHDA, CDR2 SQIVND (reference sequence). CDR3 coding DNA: TGTGCCAGTAGTCAGGAGACAGGGGTCTTCAATCAGCCCCAGCATTTT. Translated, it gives CASSQETGVFNQPQHF.

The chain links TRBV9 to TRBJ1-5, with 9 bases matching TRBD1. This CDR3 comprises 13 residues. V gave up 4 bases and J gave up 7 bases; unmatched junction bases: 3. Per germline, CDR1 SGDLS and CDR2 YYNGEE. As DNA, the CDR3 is TGTGCCAGCAGCCGGACAGGGGTACAGCCCCAGCATTTT. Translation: CASSRTGVQPQHF.

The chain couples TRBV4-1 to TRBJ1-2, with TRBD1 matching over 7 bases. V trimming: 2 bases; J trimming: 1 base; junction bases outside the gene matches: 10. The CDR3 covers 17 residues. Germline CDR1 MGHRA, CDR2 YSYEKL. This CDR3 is CASSQLQGVPFNYGYTF. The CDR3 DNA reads TGCGCCAGCAGCCAATTGCAGGGGGTACCGTTTAACTATGGCTACACCTTC.

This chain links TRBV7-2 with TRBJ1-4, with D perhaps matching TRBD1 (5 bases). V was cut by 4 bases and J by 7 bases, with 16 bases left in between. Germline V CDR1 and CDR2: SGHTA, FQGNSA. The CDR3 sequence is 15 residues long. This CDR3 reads CASSCGERGCEKLFF. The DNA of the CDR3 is TGTGCCAGCAGCTGCGGGGAAAGGGGATGTGAAAAACTGTTTTTT.

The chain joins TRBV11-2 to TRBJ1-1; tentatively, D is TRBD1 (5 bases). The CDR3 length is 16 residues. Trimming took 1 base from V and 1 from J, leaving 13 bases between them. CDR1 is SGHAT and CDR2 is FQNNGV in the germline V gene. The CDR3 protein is CASSLAIWGRNTEAFF. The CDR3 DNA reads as TGTGCCAGCAGCTTAGCTATCTGGGGCAGGAACACTGAAGCTTTCTTT.

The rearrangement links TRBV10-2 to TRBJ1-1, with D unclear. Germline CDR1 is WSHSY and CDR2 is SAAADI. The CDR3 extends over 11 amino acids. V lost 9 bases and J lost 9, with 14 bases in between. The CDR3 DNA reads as TGCGCCAGTGCAGGTGGTCAAAAAGCTTTCTTT. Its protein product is CASAGGQKAFF.

In DNA, the CDR3 is TGTGCCAGCAGCTTCGACTCCGCAGATACGCAGTATTTT. It codes for CASSFDSADTQYF. This sequence joins TRBV9 and TRBJ2-3; no clear D gene. This CDR3 is built from 13 residues. Germline CDR1 reads SGDLS; CDR2 reads YYNGEE. The germline V and J ends were trimmed by 4 bases and 4 bases, with 10 bases remaining between them. Together with reference TRBV9 and TRBJ2-3, the CDR3 gives the full variable domain: DSGVTQTPKHLITATGQRVTLRCSPRSGDLSVYWYQQSLDQGLQFLIQYYNGEERAKGNILERFSAQQFPDLHSELNLSSLELGDSALYFCASSFDSADTQYFGPGTRLTVL.

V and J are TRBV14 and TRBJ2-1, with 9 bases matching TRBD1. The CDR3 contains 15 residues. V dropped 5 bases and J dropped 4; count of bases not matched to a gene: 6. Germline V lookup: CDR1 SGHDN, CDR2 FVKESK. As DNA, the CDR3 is TGTGCCAGCAGCACAGACAGGGGGTTTTACAATGAGCAGTTCTTC. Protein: CASSTDRGFYNEQFF.

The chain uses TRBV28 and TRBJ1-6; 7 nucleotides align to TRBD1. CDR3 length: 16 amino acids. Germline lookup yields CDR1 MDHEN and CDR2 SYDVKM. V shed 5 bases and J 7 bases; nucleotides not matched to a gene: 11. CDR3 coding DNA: TGTGCCAGCAGTAACCAACAGGGGAGACACAATTCACCCCTCCACTTT. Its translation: CASSNQQGRHNSPLHF.